This T cell receptor beta chain was observed in a study of T cell repertoires in cytomegalovirus infection. Points from the study as a whole: Public TCR beta family frequency separated CMV-and-HLA carriers, including in an independent cohort. The ex vivo response was dominated by HLA-C-restricted CMV-specific TCR beta clonotypes.

There are many counts of this clonotype. Its antigen is unknown. Per the germline V gene, CDR1 is MDHEN and CDR2 is SYDVKM. The CDR3 extends over 13 amino acids. Trimming took off 3 bases at V and 5 bases at J, with 11 bases between the two ends. Each CDR3 protein gets one entry after TCRdb re-called the reads with MiXCR. Here the sample spans about 740,000 distinct CDR3 sequences, 35% being singletons. The genes are TRBV28 and TRBJ2-7; no definite D call. The source material was PBMCs. This TCR derives from a human donor in good health (CMV status not recorded). Some clones in this sample may be carry-over from other donors' samples. The CDR3 sequence: CASSFAAVHEQYF. CDR3 sequence (DNA): TGTGCCAGCAGTTTCGCAGCCGTGCACGAGCAGTACTTC.